This T cell receptor beta chain is drawn from a study of radiation and T cells in renal cell carcinoma. Time point of the sample: blood 4 weeks post-SBRT, at nephrectomy. Documented treatment: 15 Gy SBRT to primary tumor, nephrectomy 4 weeks later. Method: immunoSEQ multiplex PCR; TCRdb's copy keeps in-frame clones and lacks some. The sample yields some 97,000 clones, around 83% seen once. The CDR3 has 14 residues. J lost 8 bases, V lost 6 bases, and 7 bases had no gene match. Germline-derived CDR1 and CDR2 are ENHRY and SYGVKD. The chain joins TRBV10-3 to TRBJ1-4; 9 bases are shared with TRBD1. The sequences come from blood, collected from a patient whose treatment included radiotherapy and nephrectomy. This TCR was recovered from a man in his sixties with renal cell carcinoma. The CDR3 bases are TGTGCCATCAGACCGGGACAGGGTGACGAAAAACTGTTTTTT. Protein sequence: CAIRPGQGDEKLFF.